This is a list of T cell receptor beta chains from one sample in a study. A single record per CDR3 protein comes from TCRdb applying MiXCR to the 5' RACE reads. The sample has about 50,000 distinct CDR3 sequences, about 28% seen once. The material sequenced was naive CD4+ T cells sorted from blood. These receptor sequences come from a female donor with breast cancer. CDR3s include the opening cysteine and the closing phenylalanine or tryptophan. A D gene is named only where the DNA matches it firmly. A row's size may be missing; if present it is once, few, many or a size class.

v_call,d_call,j_call,clone_size,cdr3_aa,cdr3_nt
TRBV6-2/TRBV6-3,NA,TRBJ2-3,few,CASSPSPGLQYTDTQYF,TGTGCCAGCAGTCCTTCCCCGGGACTCCAATACACAGATACGCAGTATTTT
TRBV12-3/TRBV12-4,NA,TRBJ1-2,many,CASSFSIGSYGYTF,TGTGCCAGCAGTTTTTCAATCGGCAGCTATGGCTACACCTTC
TRBV20-1,TRBD1,TRBJ1-4,few,CSARRGGGREKLFF,TGCAGTGCTCGGCGAGGGGGCGGACGTGAAAAACTGTTTTTT
TRBV6-5,NA,TRBJ2-6,NA,CASSYGTISGANVLTF,TGTGCCAGCAGTTATGGTACGATCTCTGGGGCCAACGTCCTGACTTTC
TRBV18,TRBD2,TRBJ2-1,NA,CASSPVAGGPDNEQFF,TGTGCCAGCTCACCGGTAGCGGGAGGGCCGGACAATGAGCAGTTCTTC
TRBV12-3/TRBV12-4,TRBD1,TRBJ2-5,medium-sized,CASSGTGKLETQYF,TGTGCCAGCTCGGGGACAGGGAAGTTAGAGACCCAGTACTTC
TRBV6-6,TRBD1,TRBJ1-1,NA,CASEYGQGNTEAFF,TGTGCCAGCGAATATGGACAGGGGAACACTGAAGCTTTCTTT
TRBV7-8,NA,TRBJ2-3,NA,CASSLLGTDTQYF,TGTGCCAGCAGCTTATTAGGCACAGATACGCAGTATTTT
TRBV4-1,TRBD1,TRBJ2-7,NA,CASSQGSGAGQGAYEQYF,TGCGCCAGCAGCCAAGGTAGCGGTGCGGGACAGGGTGCCTACGAGCAGTACTTC
TRBV20-1,NA,TRBJ2-3,few,CSARGLLSTDTQYF,TGCAGTGCTAGGGGCCTTCTAAGCACAGATACGCAGTATTTT
TRBV20-1,TRBD2,TRBJ2-3,medium-sized,CSAGTSGGSDTQYF,TGCAGTGCTGGGACTAGCGGGGGGTCAGATACGCAGTATTTT
TRBV12-3/TRBV12-4,NA,TRBJ2-3,medium-sized,CASSLRGSDTQYF,TGTGCCAGCAGTTTGCGGGGATCAGATACGCAGTATTTT
TRBV9,NA,TRBJ2-7,NA,CASSVAEATYEQYF,TGTGCCAGCAGCGTAGCCGAGGCGACCTACGAGCAGTACTTC
TRBV7-2,NA,TRBJ2-5,NA,CASSMEETQYF,TGTGCCAGCAGCATGGAAGAGACCCAGTACTTC
TRBV7-9,NA,TRBJ2-3,many,CASSRGDSSTDTQYF,TGTGCCAGCAGCCGTGGAGATTCTAGCACAGATACGCAGTATTTT
TRBV30,NA,TRBJ1-1,NA,CAWSVSLNTEAFF,TGTGCCTGGAGTGTATCTTTGAACACTGAAGCTTTCTTT
TRBV29-1,TRBD1,TRBJ2-1,NA,CSVNRDRYFSEQFF,TGCAGCGTTAACCGGGACAGGTACTTTTCTGAGCAGTTCTTC